This note documents a single TCR beta chain sequence. In its sample, this clone was seen a few times. This clone's antigen is unknown. Qualities for individual bases were not recorded, and no much larger clone is one base off. For this chain, trimming is 0 bases at the V end and 11 bases at the J end, and the number of junction bases without a gene match is 9. The CDR3 starts with the cysteine, ends with the phenylalanine, and has 16 residues. Only the CDR3 DNA is retained, 48 bases long and in frame from the first base. CDR1 and CDR2, per the germline V gene, are SGHVS and FQNEAQ. Deep TCRbeta sequencing was performed with the immunoSEQ platform. As for the original processing: Only productive rearrangements were exported from the immunoSEQ Analyzer for further analysis. T cell phenotypes were assigned to bulk TCRbeta clonotypes by matching the clonotypes to single-cell RNA+TCR-seq clones with the same TCRbeta sequence. Using bulk TCR sequencing data, clone enrichment in tumor was calculated by dividing a clone's tumor frequency by the same clone's PBMC frequency. TCRs were sorted with GLIPH into specificity groups, meaning clusters of distinct TCRs that share CDR3 motifs and likely recognize common antigens. TCRdb took this table from immuneACCESS and kept in-frame rearrangements with V and J called. Such tables lack part of the clones; where checked against another copy, unresolved V genes explain under half of the gap, and the rest is unexplained. V and J calls and clone size are given by that table; D and trimming were obtained from the DNA. Recorded for this sample are 45,000 to 60,000 clones; 65% to 85% of them occurred a single time. More than 3.5% of the sample rests with the top ten.

The time point label for this specimen denotes: before anti-PD-1 therapy. Genomic DNA extracted from tumor biopsies or peripheral blood was used for bulk TCRbeta sequencing, with input ranging from roughly 616 ng to 6,004 ng. Histologically proven advanced or metastatic basal or squamous cell carcinoma was present in all patients, all of whom were poor candidates for surgical resection. Of the approximately 12 patients in the basal cell carcinoma cohort, 7 or 8 underwent bulk tumor TCR sequencing. This specimen belongs to a study of T cells in tumors after PD-1 blockade (dated by TCRdb to the late 2010s). General notes on the study: Patients were excluded if they had prior checkpoint blockade, use of systemic immunosuppressants, or recent radiotherapy or other anti-cancer therapy within 4 weeks. Patients were treated with either pembrolizumab 200 mg every 3 weeks or cemiplimab 350 mg every 2 weeks. Ongoing daily vismodegib 150 mg was also given to a subset of patients during anti-PD-1 treatment. On average, peripheral blood samples had 110,000 or so TCR templates (range about 24,000-280,000) and roughly 35,000 unique clonotypes. Paired single-cell RNA and TCR sequencing was performed on site-matched tumors from BCC or SCC patients before and after anti-PD-1 therapy. Bulk TCR sequencing was performed on around 10 peripheral blood samples from a handful of patients to compare blood and tumor clonotypes. RECIST version 1.1 was the standard used to evaluate clinical response.

General study outcomes and caveats: The source of novel T cell clones was not identified, and lymphoid organs or rare unexpanded clones within the tumor or the tumor periphery could be included among the possible sources. Roughly 40% of the TCR clonotypes from tumors also showed up in blood, and some novel exhausted tumor clones were present in pre-treatment blood, which suggests peripheral recruitment.

The sequence is built from TRBV7-8 and TRBJ1-4, with 10 bases matching TRBD1. The TCR originated in a human donor with basal cell carcinoma. The starting material was PBMCs, obtained before anti-PD-1 treatment. The DNA sequence is TGTGCCAGCAGCTTAGCGTTGGGGACAGGGGAGGGGAAACTGTTTTTT. Its protein reads: CASSLALGTGEGKLFF.